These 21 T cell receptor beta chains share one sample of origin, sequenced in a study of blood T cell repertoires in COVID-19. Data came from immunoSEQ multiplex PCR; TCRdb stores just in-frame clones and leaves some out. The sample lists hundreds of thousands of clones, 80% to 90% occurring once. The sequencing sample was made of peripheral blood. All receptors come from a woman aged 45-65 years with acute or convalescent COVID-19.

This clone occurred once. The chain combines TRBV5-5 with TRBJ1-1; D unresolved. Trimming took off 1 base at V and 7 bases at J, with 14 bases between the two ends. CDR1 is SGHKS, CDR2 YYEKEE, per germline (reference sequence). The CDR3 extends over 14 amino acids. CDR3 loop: CASSLREGTGEAFF. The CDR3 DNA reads TGTGCCAGCAGCTTGAGGGAGGGTACCGGTGAAGCTTTCTTT.

CDR3 sequence (DNA): TGTGCCAGCAGCCAGATACCGTCGACAAGCAGCTACACCTTC. Protein: CASSQIPSTSSYTF. V gene TRBV14 combines with J gene TRBJ1-2, with unresolved D. V lost 3 bases to trimming and J lost 9 bases, with 17 bases between them. This CDR3 is built from 14 residues. Germline CDR1 is SGHDN and CDR2 is FVKESK.

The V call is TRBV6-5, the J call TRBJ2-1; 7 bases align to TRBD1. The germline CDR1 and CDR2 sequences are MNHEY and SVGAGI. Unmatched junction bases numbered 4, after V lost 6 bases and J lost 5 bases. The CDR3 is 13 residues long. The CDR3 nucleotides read TGTGCCAGCAGCTCCGGGACAGACAATGAGCAGTTCTTC. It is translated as CASSSGTDNEQFF.

For the CDR3, the DNA is TGTGCCAGCAGTATTGACAGGGGGCGCTTGTATTTT. Protein sequence: CASSIDRGRLYF. The rearrangement joins TRBV6-6 to TRBJ2-3, with 10 nucleotides matching TRBD1. Germline-derived CDR1 and CDR2 are MNHNY and SVGAGI (reference sequence). J was trimmed by 14 bases and V by 5 bases; bases with no gene match: 7. The CDR3 runs 12 residues.

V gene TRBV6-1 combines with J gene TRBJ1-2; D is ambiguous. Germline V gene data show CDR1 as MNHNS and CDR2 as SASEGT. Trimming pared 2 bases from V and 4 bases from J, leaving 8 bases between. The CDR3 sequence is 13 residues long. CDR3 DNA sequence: TGTGCCAGCAGTGAACGAACGAGCTATGGCTACACCTTC. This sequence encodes CASSERTSYGYTF.

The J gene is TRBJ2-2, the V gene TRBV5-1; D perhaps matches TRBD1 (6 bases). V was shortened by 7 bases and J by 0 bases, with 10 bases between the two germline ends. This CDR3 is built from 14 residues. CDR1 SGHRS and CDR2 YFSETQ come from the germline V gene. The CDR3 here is CASLGAPNTGELFF. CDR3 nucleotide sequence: TGCGCCAGCCTGGGGGCCCCGAACACCGGGGAGCTGTTTTTT.

CDR3 nucleotides: TGTGCCATCAGTGATGGTCCCTTAGGGGCGAGTGGCTACACCTTC. Its protein product is CAISDGPLGASGYTF. The chain couples TRBV10-3 to TRBJ1-2; D is perhaps TRBD1 (5 bases). The CDR3 is 15 residues long. Trimming took off 3 bases at V and 7 bases at J, with 18 bases between the two ends. Germline CDR1 reads ENHRY; CDR2 reads SYGVKD.

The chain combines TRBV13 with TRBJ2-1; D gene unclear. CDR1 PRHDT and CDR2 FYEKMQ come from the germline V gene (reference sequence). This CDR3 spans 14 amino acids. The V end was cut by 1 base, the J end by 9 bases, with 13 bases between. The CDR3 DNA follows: TGTGCCAGCAGCTTAGATTTCCAGTTACCTGAGCAGTTCTTC. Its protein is CASSLDFQLPEQFF.

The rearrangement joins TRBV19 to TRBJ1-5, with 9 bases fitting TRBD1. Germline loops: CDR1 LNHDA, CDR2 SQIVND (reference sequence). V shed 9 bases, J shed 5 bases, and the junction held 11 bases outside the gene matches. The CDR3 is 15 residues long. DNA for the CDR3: TGTGCCAGCGAGGGACAGGGAGGATTCGATCAGCCCCAGCATTTT. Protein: CASEGQGGFDQPQHF.

The CDR3 loop reads CASSPGQGGNQPQHF. The CDR3 region has the DNA TGTGCCAGTAGTCCGGGACAGGGGGGCAATCAGCCCCAGCATTTT. The V call is TRBV19, the J call TRBJ1-5, with 11 bases aligning to TRBD1. The CDR3 covers 15 residues. The germline gives CDR1 LNHDA, CDR2 SQIVND (reference sequence). V lost 5 bases and J lost 2; bases outside the gene matches: 2.

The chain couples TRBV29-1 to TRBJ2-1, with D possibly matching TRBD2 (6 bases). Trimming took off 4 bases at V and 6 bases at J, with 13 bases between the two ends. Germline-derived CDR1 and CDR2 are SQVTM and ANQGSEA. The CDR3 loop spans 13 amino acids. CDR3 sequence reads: CSVGQGGRNEQFF. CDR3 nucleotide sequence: TGCAGCGTTGGGCAGGGAGGCCGCAATGAGCAGTTCTTC.

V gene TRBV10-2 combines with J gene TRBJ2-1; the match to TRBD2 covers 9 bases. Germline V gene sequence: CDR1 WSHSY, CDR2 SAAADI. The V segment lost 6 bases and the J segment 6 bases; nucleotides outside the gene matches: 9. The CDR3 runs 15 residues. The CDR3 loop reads CASRGLAGGPNEQFF. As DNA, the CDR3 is TGCGCCAGCAGGGGTCTGGCGGGAGGGCCCAATGAGCAGTTCTTC.

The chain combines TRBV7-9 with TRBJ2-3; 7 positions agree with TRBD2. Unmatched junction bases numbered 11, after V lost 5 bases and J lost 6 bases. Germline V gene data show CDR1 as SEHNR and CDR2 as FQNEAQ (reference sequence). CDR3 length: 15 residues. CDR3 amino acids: CASSRDYLPVDTQYF. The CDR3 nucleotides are TGTGCCAGCAGCCGGGACTACCTACCGGTCGATACGCAGTATTTT.

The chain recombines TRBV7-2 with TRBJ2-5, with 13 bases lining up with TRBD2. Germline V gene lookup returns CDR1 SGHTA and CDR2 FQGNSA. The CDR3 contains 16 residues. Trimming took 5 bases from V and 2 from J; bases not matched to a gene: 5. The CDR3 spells CASSRWTSGGQETQYF. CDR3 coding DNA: TGTGCCAGCAGCCGGTGGACTAGCGGGGGACAAGAGACCCAGTACTTC.

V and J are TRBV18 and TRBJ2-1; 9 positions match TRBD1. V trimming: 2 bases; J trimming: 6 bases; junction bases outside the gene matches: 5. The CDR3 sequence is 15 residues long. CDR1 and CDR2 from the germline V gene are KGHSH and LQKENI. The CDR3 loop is CASSPTTGGGNEQFF. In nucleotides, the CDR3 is TGTGCCAGCTCACCAACGACAGGGGGGGGCAATGAGCAGTTCTTC. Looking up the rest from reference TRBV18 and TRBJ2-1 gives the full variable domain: NAGVMQNPRHLVRRRGQEARLRCSPMKGHSHVYWYRQLPEEGLKFMVYLQKENIIDESGMPKERFSAEFPKEGPSILRIQQVVRGDSAAYFCASSPTTGGGNEQFFGPGTRLTVL.

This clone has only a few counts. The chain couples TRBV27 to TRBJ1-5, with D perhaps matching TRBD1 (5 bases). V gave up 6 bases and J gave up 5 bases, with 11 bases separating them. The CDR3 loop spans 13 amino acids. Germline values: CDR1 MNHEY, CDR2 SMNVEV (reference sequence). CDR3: CASSMDTHQPQHF. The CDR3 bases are TGTGCCAGCAGCATGGACACACATCAGCCCCAGCATTTT.

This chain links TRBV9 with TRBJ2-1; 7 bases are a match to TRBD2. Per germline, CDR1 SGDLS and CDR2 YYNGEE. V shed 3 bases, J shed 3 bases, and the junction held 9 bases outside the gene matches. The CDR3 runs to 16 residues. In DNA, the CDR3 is TGTGCCAGCAGCGCCGGCCACCGGGACTACTACAATGAGCAGTTCTTC. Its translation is CASSAGHRDYYNEQFF.

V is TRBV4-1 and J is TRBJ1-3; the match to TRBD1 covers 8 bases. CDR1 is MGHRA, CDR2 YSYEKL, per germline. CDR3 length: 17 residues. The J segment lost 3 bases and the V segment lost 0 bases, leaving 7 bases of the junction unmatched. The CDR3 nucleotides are TGCGCCAGCAGCCAAGATGGACAGGGTAACTTTGGAAACACCATATATTTT. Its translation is CASSQDGQGNFGNTIYF.

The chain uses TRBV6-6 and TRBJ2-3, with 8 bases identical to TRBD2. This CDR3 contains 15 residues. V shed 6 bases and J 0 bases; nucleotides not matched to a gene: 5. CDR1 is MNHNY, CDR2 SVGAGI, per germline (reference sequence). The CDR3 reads CASRVGGASTDTQYF. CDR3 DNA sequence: TGTGCCAGCAGGGTCGGGGGGGCTAGCACAGATACGCAGTATTTT.

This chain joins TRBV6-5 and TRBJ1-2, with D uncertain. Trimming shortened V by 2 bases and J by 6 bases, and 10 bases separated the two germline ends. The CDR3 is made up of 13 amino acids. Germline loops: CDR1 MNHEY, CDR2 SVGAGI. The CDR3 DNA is TGTGCCAGCAGTTACAGACTCCTGGATGGCTACACCTTC. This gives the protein CASSYRLLDGYTF.

CDR3: CASSYLDTITEAFF. The CDR3 DNA reads as TGTGCCAGCAGTTATCTCGACACGATCACTGAAGCTTTCTTT. The rearrangement uses TRBV6-6 and TRBJ1-1; D ambiguous. This CDR3 is 14 amino acids long. CDR1 is MNHNY, CDR2 SVGAGI, per germline (reference sequence). V lost 3 bases and J lost 4, with 12 bases in between.